The entry that follows covers one T cell receptor (beta chain) sequence. This record belongs to a study of control samples from healthy donors and cancer patients. TCRdb's copy holds only in-frame clones and misses some; the assay was immunoSEQ multiplex PCR. Among 150,000 to 200,000 clones listed, approximately 92% were seen once. The sequence was obtained from a woman between 40 and 50 years old in good health. Specimen: blood.

The CDR3 sequence: CASSEGQRDQPQHF. The CDR3 DNA is TGTGCCAGCAGTGAAGGACAGAGAGATCAGCCCCAGCATTTT. The chain couples TRBV2 to TRBJ1-5, with D possibly being TRBD1 (5 bases). CDR1 and CDR2 from the germline V gene are SNHLY and FYNNEI. Deletions cut 1 base from V and 5 bases from J, with 9 bases between. CDR3 size: 14 residues.